The 8 T cell receptor beta chains below all came from one sample that was sequenced in a study of vaccination effects on CD4 cells after COVID-19. Prior to sequencing, the ViraFEST assay stimulated PBMC with viral peptide pools, which expanded the antigen-specific CD4+ T cells. Between days 9 and 10 of culture, CD4+ T cells were separated out. As their vaccination, participants received two doses of either BNT162b2 or mRNA-1273. Using immunoSEQ multiplex PCR, the repertoire was profiled, and TCRdb retains in-frame clones only, with some absent. The sample yields over 25,000 clones, 83% seen once. The antigens of these receptors remain unknown. The specimen was CD4+ T cells from PBMCs cultured with HCoV-NL63 spike peptides, collected after COVID-19 vaccination. The receptors originated from a human donor who received a COVID-19 vaccine. Some clones in this sample may be carry-over from other donors' samples.

This clone showed up just a few times. This chain joins TRBV24-1 and TRBJ2-2; either TRBD1 or TRBD2 may fit D (5 bases each). The V end was cut by 3 bases, the J end by 5 bases, with 15 bases between. The germline CDR1 and CDR2 sequences are KGHDR and SFDVKD. The CDR3 has 16 residues. The CDR3 reads CATSDRTGAITGELFF. As DNA, the CDR3 is TGTGCCACCAGTGATCGGACCGGGGCGATTACCGGGGAGCTGTTTTTT.

This chain connects TRBV30 to TRBJ1-2; D is possibly TRBD1 (5 bases). Per the germline V gene, CDR1 is GTSNPN and CDR2 is SVGIG (reference sequence). V dropped 4 bases and J dropped 6 bases, with 21 bases sitting between them. CDR3 length: 15 residues. The CDR3 region has the DNA TGTGCCTGGAAATGGGGACGAGGGATCCCCAATGGCTACACCTTC. This translates into CAWKWGRGIPNGYTF.

This clone was seen a few times. The chain joins TRBV5-4 to TRBJ1-1; D not resolved. Germline assignment: CDR1 SGHNT and CDR2 YYREEE (reference sequence). The CDR3 is 13 residues long. Trimming left V 4 bases short and J 1 base short, with 8 bases between. The CDR3 coding sequence is TGTGCCAGCAGCATAGACGGGAACACTGAAGCTTTCTTT. Translating gives CASSIDGNTEAFF.

This sequence joins TRBV9 and TRBJ2-5; the match to TRBD1 covers 7 bases. Germline trimming cut 0 bases from V and 4 bases from J; bases unmatched to any gene: 3. CDR1 SGDLS and CDR2 YYNGEE come from the germline V gene. The CDR3 runs to 14 residues. The CDR3 DNA reads as TGTGCCAGCAGCGTAGGGGCAGGGGGAGAGACCCAGTACTTC. Amino acids: CASSVGAGGETQYF.

This chain links TRBV10-3 with TRBJ2-5, with 8 bases lining up with TRBD1. Trimming removed 4 bases from V and 5 bases from J; junction bases left unmatched: 6. Germline values: CDR1 ENHRY, CDR2 SYGVKD. The CDR3 totals 14 residues. CDR3 bases: TGTGCCATCAGTGTGGGACAGGCCACGGAGACCCAGTACTTC. Translation: CAISVGQATETQYF.

The chain uses TRBV10-3 and TRBJ1-1; TRBD1 agrees at 9 bases. CDR1 and CDR2 from the germline V gene are ENHRY and SYGVKD. The CDR3 consists of 14 residues. V was clipped by 2 bases and J by 8 bases; unmatched bases: 6. The CDR3 loop is CAISEPTGTGEAFF. The CDR3 region has the DNA TGTGCCATCAGTGAGCCGACCGGGACAGGGGAAGCTTTCTTT.

The rearrangement uses TRBV30 and TRBJ2-1; D call uncertain. Germline V CDR1 and CDR2: GTSNPN, SVGIG (reference sequence). The ends were cut back, 2 bases at V and 5 bases at J, with 10 bases in the middle. CDR3 size: 13 residues. The CDR3 bases are TGTGCCTGGAGTATCACAGCCAACAATGAGCAGTTCTTC. Translating it yields CAWSITANNEQFF.

This chain links TRBV3-1 (or the pseudogene TRBV3-2) with TRBJ2-7; tentatively, D is TRBD1 or TRBD2 (5 bases each). The germline gives CDR1 LGHDT, CDR2 YNNKEL (reference sequence). The V end lost 4 bases, the J end lost 4 bases, and 11 bases lay between the germline ends. The CDR3 extends over 13 amino acids. CDR3 amino acids: CASSRGLGYEQYV. The CDR3 region has the DNA TGTGCCAGCAGCCGGGGGTTGGGATACGAGCAGTACGTC.